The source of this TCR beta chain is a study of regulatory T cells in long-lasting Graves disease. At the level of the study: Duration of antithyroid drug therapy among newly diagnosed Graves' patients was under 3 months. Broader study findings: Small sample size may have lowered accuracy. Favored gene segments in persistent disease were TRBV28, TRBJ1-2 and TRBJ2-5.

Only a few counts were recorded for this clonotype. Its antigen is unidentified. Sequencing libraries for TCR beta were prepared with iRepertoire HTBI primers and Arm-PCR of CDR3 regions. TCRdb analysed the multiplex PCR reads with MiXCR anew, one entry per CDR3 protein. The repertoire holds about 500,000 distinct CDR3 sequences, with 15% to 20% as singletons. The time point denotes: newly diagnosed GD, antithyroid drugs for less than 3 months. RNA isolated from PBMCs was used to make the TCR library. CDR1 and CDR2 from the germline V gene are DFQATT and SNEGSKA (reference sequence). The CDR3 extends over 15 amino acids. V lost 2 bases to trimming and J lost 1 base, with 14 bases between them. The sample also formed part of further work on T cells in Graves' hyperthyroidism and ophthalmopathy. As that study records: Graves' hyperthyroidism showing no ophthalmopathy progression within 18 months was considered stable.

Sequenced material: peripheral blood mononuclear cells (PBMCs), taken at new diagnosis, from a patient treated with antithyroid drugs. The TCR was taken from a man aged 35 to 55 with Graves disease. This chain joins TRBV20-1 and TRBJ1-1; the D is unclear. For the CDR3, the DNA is TGCAGTGCTAGAAAATTTCAAATCTCGAACACTGAAGCTTTCTTT. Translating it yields CSARKFQISNTEAFF.